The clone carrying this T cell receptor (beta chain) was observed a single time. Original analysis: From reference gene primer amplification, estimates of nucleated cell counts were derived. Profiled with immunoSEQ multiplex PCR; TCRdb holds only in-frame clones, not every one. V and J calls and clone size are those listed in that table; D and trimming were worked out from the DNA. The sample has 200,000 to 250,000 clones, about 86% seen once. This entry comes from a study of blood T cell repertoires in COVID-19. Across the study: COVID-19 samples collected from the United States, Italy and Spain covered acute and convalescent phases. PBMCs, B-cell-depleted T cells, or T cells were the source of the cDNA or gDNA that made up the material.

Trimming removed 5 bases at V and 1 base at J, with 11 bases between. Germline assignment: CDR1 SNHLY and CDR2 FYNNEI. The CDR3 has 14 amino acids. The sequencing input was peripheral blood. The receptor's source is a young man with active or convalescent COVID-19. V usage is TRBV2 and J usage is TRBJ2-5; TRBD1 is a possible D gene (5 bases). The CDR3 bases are TGTGCCAGCAGTCTACAGGTTACCCAAGAGACCCAGTACTTC. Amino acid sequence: CASSLQVTQETQYF.